This T cell receptor beta chain emerged from a study of vaccination and CD4 T cells after COVID-19. Looking at the study overall: Post-COVID sampling occurred a median around 97 days after diagnosis (range 35 to 161).

Sequence data for DNA of cultured CD4+ T cells were generated by the Oncomine TCR Beta short-read assay. TCRdb fed the PCR reads into MiXCR, producing one record per CDR3 protein. The data contain about 15,000 distinct CDR3 sequences, roughly 52% of them singletons. CDR1 and CDR2 from the germline V gene are MNHEY and SMNVEV (reference sequence). V gave up 8 bases and J gave up 6 bases, with 18 bases separating them. The CDR3 has 14 residues. Treatment denoted: approximately 9-day PBMC culture with coronavirus spike peptide pools or control peptides (ViraFEST assay). Antigen-specific T cells were expanded with peptide pools by ViraFEST, and TCRs were then sequenced. Remarks on this clonotype: Its antigen remains unknown.

This sequence joins TRBV27 and TRBJ2-3; D possibly corresponds to TRBD2 (6 bases). The specimen was CD4+ T cells from blood, cultured in vitro. This clonotype was obtained from a human donor who had recovered from COVID-19. CDR3 sequence reads: CASWGLIPSDTQYF. The CDR3 nucleotides are TGTGCCAGCTGGGGACTCATTCCTTCGGATACGCAGTATTTT.